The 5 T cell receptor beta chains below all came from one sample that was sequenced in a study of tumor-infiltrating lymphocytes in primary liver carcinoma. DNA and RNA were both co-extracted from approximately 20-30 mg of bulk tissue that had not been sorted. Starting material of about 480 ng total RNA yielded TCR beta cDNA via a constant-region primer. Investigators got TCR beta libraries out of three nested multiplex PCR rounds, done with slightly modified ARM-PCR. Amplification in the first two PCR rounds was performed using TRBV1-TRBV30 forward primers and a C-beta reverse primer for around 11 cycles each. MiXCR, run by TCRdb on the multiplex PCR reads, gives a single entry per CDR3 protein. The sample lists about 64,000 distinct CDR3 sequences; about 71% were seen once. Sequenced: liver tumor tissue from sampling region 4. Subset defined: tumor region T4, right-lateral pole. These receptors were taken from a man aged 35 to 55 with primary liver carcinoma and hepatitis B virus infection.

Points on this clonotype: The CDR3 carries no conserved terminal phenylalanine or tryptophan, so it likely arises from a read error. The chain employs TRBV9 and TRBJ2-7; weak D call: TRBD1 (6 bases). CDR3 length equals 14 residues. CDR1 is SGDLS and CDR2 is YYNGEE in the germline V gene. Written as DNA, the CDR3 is TGCGCCAGCAGCGCCGGGACACGTGATTACGAGCAGTACTTA. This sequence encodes CASSAGTRDYEQYL.

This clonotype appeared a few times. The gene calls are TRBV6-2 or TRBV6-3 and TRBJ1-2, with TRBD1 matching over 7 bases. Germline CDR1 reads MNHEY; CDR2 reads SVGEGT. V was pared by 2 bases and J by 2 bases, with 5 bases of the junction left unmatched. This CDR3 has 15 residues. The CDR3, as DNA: TGTGCCAGCAGTTACCGGGACAGAAAAAACTATGGCTACACCTTC. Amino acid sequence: CASSYRDRKNYGYTF.

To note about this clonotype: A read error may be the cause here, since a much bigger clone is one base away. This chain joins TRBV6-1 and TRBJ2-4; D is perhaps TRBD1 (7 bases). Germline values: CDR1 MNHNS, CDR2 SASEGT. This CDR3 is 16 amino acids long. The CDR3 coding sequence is TGTGGCAGCAGCGGCCCGGAGGGGGCAGCCAAAAACATTCAGTACTTC. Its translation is CGSSGPEGAAKNIQYF.

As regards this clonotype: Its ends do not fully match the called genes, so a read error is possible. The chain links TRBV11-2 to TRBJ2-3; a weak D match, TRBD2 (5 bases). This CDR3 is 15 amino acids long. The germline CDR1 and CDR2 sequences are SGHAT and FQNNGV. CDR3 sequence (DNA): TGTGTCAGCGGACTCGAATACCAAAGCACAGATACGCAGTATTTT. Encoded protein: CVSGLEYQSTDTQYF. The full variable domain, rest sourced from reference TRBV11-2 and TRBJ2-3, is EAGVAQSPRYKIIEKRQSVAFWCNPISGHATLYWYQQILGQGPKLLIQFQNNGVVDDSQLPKDRFSAERLKGVDSTLKIQPAKLEDSAVYLCVSGLEYQSTDTQYFGPGTRLTVL.

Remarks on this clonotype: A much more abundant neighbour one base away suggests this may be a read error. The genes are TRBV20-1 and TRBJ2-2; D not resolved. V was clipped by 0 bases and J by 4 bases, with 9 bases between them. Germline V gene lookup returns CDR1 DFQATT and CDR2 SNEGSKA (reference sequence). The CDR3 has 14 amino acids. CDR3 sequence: CSARDGSRTGELFF. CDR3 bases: TGCAGTGCTAGAGATGGGTCCCGCACCGGGGAGCTGTTTTTT.